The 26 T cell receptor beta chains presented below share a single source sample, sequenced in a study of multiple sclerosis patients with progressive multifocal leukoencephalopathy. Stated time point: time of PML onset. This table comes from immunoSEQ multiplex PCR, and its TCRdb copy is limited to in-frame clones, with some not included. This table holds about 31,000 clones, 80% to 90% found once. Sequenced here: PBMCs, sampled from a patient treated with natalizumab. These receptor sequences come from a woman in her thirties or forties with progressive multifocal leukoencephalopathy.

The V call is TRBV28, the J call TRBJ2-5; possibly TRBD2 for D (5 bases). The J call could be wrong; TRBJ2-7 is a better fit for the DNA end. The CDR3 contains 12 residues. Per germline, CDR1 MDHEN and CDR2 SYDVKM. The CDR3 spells CASSIASYEQYF. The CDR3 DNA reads TGTGCCAGCAGTATAGCGAGCTACGAGCAGTACTTC.

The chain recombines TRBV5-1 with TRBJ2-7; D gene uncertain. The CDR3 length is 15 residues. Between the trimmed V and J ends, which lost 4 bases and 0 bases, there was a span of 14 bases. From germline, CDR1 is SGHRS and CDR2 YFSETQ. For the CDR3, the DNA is TGCGCCAGCAGCAAGGACGGATTGAGCTCCTACGAGCAGTACTTC. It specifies CASSKDGLSSYEQYF.

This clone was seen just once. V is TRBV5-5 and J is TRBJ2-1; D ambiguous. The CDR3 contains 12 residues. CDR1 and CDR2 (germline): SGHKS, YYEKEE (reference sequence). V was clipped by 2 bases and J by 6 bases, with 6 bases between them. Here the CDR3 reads CASSLTINEQFF. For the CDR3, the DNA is TGTGCCAGCAGCTTAACTATCAATGAGCAGTTCTTC.

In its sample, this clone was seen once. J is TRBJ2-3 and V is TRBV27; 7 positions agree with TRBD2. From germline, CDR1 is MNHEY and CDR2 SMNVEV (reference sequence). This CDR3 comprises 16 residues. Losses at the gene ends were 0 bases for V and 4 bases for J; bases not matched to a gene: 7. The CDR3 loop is CASSLSGGRWADTQYF. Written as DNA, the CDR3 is TGTGCCAGCAGTTTATCGGGCGGGAGATGGGCAGATACGCAGTATTTT.

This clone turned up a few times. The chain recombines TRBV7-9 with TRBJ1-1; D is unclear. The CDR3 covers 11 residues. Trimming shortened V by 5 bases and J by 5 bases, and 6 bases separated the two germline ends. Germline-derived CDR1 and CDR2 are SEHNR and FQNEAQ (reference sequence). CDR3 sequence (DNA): TGTGCCAGCAGCCCTCAGACTGAAGCTTTCTTT. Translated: CASSPQTEAFF.

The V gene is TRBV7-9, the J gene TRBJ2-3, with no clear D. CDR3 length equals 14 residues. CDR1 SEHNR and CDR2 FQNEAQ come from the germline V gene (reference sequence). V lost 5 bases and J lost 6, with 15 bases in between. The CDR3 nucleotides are TGTGCCAGCAGCCCTAGGTCGGCGAGGGATACGCAGTATTTT. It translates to CASSPRSARDTQYF.

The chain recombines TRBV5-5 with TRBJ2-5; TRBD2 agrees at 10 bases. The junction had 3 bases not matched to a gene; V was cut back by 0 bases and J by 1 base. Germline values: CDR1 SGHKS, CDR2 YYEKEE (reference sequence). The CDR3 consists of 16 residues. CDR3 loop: CASSLGIAGGQETQYF. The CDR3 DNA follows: TGTGCCAGCAGCTTGGGCATAGCGGGGGGCCAAGAGACCCAGTACTTC.

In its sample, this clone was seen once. Here the CDR3 DNA reads TGTGCCAGTAGTACCGAGACTAGCTATGAGCAGTTCTTC. It translates to CASSTETSYEQFF. This chain links TRBV19 with TRBJ2-1; TRBD2 matches 7 bases. Germline values: CDR1 LNHDA, CDR2 SQIVND (reference sequence). This CDR3 is built from 13 residues. V shed 4 bases and J 8 bases; nucleotides not matched to a gene: 5.

CDR3 sequence reads: CAGRGESSGANVLTF. In nucleotides, the CDR3 is TGTGCCGGCCGAGGGGAAAGCTCTGGGGCCAACGTCCTGACTTTC. The chain uses TRBV28 and TRBJ2-6; D possibly matches TRBD1 or TRBD2 (5 bases each). CDR3 length equals 15 residues. Germline V gene lookup returns CDR1 MDHEN and CDR2 SYDVKM. V was trimmed by 11 bases and J by 0 bases, leaving 14 bases between them.

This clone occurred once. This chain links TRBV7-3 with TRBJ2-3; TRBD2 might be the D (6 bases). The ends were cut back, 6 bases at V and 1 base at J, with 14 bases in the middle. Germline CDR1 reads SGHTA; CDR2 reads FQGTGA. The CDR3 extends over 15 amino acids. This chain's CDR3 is CASSHDSGGTDTQYF. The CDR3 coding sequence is TGTGCCAGCAGTCATGACTCGGGGGGCACAGATACGCAGTATTTT.

The CDR3 reads CASSLGQTYEQYF. In DNA, the CDR3 is TGTGCCAGCAGTTTGGGCCAGACCTACGAGCAGTACTTC. The V call is TRBV28, the J call TRBJ2-7; the D is unclear. The CDR3 totals 13 residues. In germline, CDR1 is MDHEN, CDR2 SYDVKM. V was clipped by 3 bases and J by 2 bases, with 8 bases between them.

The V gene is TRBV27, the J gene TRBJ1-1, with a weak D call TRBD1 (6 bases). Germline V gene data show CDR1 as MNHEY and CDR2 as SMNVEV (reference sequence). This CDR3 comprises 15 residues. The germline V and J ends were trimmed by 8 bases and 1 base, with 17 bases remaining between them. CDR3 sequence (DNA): TGTGCCAGCGGGGGGCGGGGTGGTTGGAACACTGAAGCTTTCTTT. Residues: CASGGRGGWNTEAFF.

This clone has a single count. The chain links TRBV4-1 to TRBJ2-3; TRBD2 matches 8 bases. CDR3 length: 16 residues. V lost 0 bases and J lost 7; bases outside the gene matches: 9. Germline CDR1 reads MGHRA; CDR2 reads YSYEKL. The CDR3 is CASSQDNWREENTQYF. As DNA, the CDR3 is TGCGCCAGCAGCCAAGATAACTGGCGGGAGGAAAATACGCAGTATTTT.

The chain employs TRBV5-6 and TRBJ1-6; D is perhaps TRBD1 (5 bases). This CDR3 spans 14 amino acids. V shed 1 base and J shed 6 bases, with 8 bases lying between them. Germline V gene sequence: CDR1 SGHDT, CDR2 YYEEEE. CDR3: CASSLLGVNSPLHF. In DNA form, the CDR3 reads TGTGCCAGCAGCTTGTTAGGGGTTAATTCACCCCTCCACTTT. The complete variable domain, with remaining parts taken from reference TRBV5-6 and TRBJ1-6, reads DAGVTQSPTHLIKTRGQQVTLRCSPKSGHDTVSWYQQALGQGPQFIFQYYEEEERQRGNFPDRFSGHQFPNYSSELNVNALLLGDSALYLCASSLLGVNSPLHFGNGTRLTVT.

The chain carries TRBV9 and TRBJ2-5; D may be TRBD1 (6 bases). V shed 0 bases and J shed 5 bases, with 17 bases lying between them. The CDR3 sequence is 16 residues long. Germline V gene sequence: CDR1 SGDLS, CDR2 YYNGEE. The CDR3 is CASSVGSRGERETQYF. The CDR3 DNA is TGTGCCAGCAGCGTAGGCAGCAGGGGAGAAAGGGAGACCCAGTACTTC.

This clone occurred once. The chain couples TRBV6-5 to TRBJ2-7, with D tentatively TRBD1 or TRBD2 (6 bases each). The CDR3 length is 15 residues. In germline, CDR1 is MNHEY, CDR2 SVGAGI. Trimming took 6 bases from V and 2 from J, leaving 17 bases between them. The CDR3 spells CASRRVGGGTYEQYF. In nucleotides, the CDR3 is TGTGCCAGCAGACGGGTCGGGGGCGGTACCTACGAGCAGTACTTC.

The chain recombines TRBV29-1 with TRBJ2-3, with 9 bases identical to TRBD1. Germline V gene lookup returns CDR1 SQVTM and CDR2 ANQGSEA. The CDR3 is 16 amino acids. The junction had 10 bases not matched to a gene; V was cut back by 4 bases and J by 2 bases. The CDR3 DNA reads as TGCAGCGTTGTTCTAGGGACAGGGACCTTCACAGATACGCAGTATTTT. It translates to CSVVLGTGTFTDTQYF.

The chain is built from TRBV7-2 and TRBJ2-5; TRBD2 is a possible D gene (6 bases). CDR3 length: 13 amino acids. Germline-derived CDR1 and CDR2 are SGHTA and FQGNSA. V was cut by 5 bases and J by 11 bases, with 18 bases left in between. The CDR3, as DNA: TGTGCCAGCAGCCCCTCTCGAGCTCGGGAGCAGTACTTC. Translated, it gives CASSPSRAREQYF.

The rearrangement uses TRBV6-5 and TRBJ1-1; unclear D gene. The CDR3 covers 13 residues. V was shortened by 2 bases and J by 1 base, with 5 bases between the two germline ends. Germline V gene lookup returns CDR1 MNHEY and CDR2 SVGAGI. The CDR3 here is CASSYVENTEAFF. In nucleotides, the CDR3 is TGTGCCAGCAGTTACGTCGAGAACACTGAAGCTTTCTTT.

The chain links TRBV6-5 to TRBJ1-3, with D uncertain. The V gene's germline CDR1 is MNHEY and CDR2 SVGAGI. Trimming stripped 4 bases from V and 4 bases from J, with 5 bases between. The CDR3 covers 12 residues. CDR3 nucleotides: TGTGCCAGCAGTTCCGGCGGAAACACCATATATTTT. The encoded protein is CASSSGGNTIYF.

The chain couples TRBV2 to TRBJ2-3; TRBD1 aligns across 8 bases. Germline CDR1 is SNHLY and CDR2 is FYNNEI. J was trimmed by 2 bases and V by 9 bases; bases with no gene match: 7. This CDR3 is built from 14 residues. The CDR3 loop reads CAREDRANTDTQYF. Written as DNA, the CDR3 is TGTGCCAGGGAGGACAGGGCTAACACAGATACGCAGTATTTT.

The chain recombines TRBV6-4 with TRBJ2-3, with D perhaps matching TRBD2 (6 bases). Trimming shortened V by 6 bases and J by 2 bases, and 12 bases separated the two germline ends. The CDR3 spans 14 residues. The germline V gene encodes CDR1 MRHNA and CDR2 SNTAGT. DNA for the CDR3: TGTGCCAGCAGGGCGGGACTGATCACAGATACGCAGTATTTT. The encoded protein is CASRAGLITDTQYF.

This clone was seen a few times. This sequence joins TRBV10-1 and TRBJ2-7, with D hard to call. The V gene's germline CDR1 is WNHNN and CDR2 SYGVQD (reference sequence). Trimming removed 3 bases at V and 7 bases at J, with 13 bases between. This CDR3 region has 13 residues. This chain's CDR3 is CASSDKSLGEQYF. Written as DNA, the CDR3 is TGCGCCAGCAGTGATAAATCTCTGGGGGAGCAGTACTTC.

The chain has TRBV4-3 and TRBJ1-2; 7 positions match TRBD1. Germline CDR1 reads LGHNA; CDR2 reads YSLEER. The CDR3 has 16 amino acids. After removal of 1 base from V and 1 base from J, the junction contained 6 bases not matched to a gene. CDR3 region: CASSQAPGQNNYGYTF. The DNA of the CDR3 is TGCGCCAGCAGCCAAGCACCGGGACAGAATAACTATGGCTACACCTTC.

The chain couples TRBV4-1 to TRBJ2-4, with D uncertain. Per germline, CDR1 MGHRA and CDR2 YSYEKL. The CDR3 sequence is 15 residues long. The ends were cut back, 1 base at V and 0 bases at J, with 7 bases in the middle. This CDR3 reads CASSQASIAKNIQYF. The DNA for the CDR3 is TGCGCCAGCAGCCAAGCCTCAATAGCCAAAAACATTCAGTACTTC.

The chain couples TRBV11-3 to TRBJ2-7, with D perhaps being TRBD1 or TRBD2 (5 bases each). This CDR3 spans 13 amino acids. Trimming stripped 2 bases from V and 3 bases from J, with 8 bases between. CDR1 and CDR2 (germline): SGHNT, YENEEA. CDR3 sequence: CASSLTGGYEQYF. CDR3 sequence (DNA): TGTGCCAGCAGCTTAACAGGAGGCTACGAGCAGTACTTC.